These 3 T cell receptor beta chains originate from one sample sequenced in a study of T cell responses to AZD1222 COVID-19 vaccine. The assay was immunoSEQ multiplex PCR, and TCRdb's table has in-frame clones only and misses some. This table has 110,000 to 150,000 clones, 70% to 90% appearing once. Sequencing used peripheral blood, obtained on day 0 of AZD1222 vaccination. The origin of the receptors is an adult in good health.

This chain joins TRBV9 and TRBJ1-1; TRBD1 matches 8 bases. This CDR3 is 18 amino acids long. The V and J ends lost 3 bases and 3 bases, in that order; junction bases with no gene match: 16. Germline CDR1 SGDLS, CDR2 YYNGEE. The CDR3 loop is CASSDPSGQGGWDTEAFF. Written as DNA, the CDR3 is TGTGCCAGCAGCGACCCCTCCGGACAGGGCGGTTGGGACACTGAAGCTTTCTTT.

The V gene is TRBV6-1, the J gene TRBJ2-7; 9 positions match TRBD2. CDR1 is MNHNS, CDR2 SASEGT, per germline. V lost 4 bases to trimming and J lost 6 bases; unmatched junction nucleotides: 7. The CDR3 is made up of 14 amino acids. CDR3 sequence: CASSVAGVVSEQYF. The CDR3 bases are TGTGCCAGCAGTGTAGCGGGAGTGGTCTCCGAGCAGTACTTC.

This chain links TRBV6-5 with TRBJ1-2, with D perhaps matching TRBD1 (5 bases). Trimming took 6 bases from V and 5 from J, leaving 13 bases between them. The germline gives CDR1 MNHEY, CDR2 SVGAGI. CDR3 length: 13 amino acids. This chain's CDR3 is CASRGTAGYGYTF. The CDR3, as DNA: TGTGCCAGCAGGGGGACCGCGGGGTATGGCTACACCTTC.